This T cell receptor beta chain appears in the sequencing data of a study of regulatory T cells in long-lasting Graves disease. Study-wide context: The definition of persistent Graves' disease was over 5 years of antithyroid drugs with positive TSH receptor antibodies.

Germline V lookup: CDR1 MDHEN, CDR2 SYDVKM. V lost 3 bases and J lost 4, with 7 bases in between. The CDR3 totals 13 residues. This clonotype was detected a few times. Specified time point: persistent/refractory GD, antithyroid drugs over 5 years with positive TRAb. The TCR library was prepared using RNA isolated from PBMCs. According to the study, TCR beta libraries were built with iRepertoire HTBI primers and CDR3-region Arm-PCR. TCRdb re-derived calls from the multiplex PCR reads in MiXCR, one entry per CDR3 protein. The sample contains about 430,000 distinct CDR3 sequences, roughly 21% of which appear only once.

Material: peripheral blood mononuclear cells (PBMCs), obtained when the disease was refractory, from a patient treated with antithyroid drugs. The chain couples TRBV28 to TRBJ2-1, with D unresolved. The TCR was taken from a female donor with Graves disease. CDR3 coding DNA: TGTGCCAGCAGTTTTTTCGGTTACAATGAGCAGTTCTTC. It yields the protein CASSFFGYNEQFF.